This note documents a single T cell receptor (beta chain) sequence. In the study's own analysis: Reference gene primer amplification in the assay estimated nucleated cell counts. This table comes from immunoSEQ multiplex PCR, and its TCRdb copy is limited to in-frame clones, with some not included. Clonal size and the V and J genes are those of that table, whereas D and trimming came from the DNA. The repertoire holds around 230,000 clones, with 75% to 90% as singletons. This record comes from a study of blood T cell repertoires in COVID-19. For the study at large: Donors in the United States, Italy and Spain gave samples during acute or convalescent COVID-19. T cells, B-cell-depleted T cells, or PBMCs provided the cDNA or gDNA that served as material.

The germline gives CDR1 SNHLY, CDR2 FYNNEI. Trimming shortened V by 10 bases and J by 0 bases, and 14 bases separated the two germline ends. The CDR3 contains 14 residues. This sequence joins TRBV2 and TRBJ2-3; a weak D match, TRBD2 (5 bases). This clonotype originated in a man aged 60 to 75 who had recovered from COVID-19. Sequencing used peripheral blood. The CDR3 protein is CATVGSSSTDTQYF. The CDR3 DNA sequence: TGTGCCACAGTAGGGAGTTCTAGCACAGATACGCAGTATTTT. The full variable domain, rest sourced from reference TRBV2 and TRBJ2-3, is EPEVTQTPSHQVTQMGQEVILRCVPISNHLYFYWYRQILGQKVEFLVSFYNNEISEKSEIFDDQFSVERPDGSNFTLKIRSTKLEDSAMYFCATVGSSSTDTQYFGPGTRLTVL.